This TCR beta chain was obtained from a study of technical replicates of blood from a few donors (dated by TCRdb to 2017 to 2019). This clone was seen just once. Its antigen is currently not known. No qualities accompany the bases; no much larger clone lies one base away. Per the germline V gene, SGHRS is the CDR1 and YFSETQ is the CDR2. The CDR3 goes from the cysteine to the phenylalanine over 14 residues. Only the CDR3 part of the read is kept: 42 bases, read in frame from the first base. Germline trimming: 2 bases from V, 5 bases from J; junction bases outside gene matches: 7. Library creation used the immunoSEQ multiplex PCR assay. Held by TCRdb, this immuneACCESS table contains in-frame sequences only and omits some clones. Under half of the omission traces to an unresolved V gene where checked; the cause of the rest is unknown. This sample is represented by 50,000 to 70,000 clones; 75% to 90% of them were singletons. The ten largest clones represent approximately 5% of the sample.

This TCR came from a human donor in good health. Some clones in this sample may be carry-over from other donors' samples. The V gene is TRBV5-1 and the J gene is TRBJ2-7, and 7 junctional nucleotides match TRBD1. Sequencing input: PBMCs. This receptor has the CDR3 CASSLRTGFNEQYF. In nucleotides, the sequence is TGCGCCAGCAGCTTAAGGACAGGTTTCAACGAGCAGTACTTC. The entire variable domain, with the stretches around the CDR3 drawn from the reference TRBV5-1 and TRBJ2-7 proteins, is KAGVTQTPRYLIKTRGQQVTLSCSPISGHRSVSWYQQTPGQGLQFLFEYFSETQRNKGNFPGRFSGRQFSNSRSEMNVSTLELGDSALYLCASSLRTGFNEQYFGPGTRLTVT.